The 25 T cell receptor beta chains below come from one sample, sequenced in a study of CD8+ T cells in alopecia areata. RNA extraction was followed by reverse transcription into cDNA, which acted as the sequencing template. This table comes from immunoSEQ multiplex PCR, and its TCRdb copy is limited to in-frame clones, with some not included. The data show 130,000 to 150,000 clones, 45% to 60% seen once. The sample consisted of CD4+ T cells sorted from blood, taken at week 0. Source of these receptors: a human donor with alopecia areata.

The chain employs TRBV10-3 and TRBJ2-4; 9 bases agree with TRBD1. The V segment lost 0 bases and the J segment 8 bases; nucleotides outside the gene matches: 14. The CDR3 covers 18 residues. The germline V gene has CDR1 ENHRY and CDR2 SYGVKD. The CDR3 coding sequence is TGTGCCATCAGTGAGTCAAATGGCTCCGGGACAGGGAGAGACATTCAGTACTTC. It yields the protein CAISESNGSGTGRDIQYF.

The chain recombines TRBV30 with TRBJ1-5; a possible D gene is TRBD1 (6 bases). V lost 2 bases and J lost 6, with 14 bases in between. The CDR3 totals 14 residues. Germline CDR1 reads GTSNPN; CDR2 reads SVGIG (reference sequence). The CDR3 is CAWSQGGGSQPQHF. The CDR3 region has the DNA TGTGCCTGGAGTCAAGGGGGGGGAAGTCAGCCCCAGCATTTT.

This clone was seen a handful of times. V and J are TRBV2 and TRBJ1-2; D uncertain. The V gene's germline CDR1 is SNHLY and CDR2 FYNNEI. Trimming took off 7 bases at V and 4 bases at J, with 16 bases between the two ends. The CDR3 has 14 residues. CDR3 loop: CASMEIRSLYGYTF. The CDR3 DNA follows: TGTGCCAGCATGGAGATCAGGTCCCTCTATGGCTACACCTTC.

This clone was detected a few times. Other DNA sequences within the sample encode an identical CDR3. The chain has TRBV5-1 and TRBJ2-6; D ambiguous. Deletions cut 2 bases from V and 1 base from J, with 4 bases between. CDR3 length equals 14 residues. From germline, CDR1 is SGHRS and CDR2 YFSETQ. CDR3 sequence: CASSLGSGANVLTF. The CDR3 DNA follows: TGCGCCAGCAGCTTAGGTTCTGGGGCCAACGTCCTGACTTTC.

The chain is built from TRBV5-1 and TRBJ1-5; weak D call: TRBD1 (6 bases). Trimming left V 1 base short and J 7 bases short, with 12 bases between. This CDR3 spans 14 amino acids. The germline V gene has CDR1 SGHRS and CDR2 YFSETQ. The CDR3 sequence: CASSLTGMGQPQHF. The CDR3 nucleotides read TGCGCCAGCAGCTTGACAGGGATGGGGCAGCCCCAGCATTTT. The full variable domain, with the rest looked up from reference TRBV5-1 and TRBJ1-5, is KAGVTQTPRYLIKTRGQQVTLSCSPISGHRSVSWYQQTPGQGLQFLFEYFSETQRNKGNFPGRFSGRQFSNSRSEMNVSTLELGDSALYLCASSLTGMGQPQHFGDGTRLSIL.

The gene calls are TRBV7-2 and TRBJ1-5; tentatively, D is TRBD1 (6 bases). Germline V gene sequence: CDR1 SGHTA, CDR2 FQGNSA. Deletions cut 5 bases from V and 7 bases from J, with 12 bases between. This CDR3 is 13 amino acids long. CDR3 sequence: CASSTTGIQPQHF. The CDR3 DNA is TGTGCCAGCAGCACCACAGGGATCCAGCCCCAGCATTTT.

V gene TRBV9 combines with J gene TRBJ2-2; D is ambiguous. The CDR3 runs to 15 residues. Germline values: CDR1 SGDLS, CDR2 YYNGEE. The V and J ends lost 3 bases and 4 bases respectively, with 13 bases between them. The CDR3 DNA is TGTGCCAGCAGCGGCCCGCCCCCGACCACCGGGGAGCTGTTTTTT. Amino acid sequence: CASSGPPPTTGELFF.

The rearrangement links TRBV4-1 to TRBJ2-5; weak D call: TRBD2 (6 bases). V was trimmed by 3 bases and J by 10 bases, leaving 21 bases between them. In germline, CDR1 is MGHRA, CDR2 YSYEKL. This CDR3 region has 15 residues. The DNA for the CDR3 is TGCGCCAGCAGCCATCCCGGGACTTCTGTCGGTCTCCAGTACTTC. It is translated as CASSHPGTSVGLQYF.

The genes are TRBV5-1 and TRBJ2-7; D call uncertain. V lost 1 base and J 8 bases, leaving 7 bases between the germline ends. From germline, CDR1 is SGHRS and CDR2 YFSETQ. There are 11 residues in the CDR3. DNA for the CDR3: TGCGCCAGCAGCTTGCAACAAAAGCAGTACTTC. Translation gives CASSLQQKQYF.

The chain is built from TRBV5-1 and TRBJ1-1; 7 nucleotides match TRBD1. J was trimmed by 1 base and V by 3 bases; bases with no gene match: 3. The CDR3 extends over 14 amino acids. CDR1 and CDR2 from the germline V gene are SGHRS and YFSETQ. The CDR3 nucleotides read TGCGCCAGCAGCTGGGGACAGCCGAACACTGAAGCTTTCTTT. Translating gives CASSWGQPNTEAFF.

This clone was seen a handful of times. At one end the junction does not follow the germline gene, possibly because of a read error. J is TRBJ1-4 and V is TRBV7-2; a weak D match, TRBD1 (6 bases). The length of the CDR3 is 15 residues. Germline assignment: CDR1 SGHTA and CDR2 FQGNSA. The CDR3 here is CASSLGGQTNEKLFF. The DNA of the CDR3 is TGTGCCAGCAGTTTAGGGGGGCAAACTAATGAAAAACTGTTTTTT.

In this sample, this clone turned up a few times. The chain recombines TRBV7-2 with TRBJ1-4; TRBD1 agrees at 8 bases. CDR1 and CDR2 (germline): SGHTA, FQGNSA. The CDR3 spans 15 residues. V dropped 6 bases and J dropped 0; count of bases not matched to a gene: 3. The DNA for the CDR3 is TGTGCCAGCAGGAGGGGACAGGCAACTAATGAAAAACTGTTTTTT. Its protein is CASRRGQATNEKLFF.

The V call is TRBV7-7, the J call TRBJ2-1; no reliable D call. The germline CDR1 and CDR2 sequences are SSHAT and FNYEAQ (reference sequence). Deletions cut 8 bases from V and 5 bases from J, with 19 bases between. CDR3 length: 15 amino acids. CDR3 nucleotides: TGTGCCAGCGCTGCCGGGCGCGGTCCAAACAATGAGCAGTTCTTC. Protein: CASAAGRGPNNEQFF. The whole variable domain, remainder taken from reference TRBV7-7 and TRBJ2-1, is GAGVSQSPRYKVTKRGQDVTLRCDPISSHATLYWYQQALGQGPEFLTYFNYEAQPDKSGLPSDRFSAERPEGSISTLTIQRTEQRDSAMYRCASAAGRGPNNEQFFGPGTRLTVL.

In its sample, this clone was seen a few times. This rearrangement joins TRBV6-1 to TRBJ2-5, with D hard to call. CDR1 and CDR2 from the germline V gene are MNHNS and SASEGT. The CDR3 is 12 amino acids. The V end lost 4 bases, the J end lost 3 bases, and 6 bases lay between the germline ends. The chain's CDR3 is CASSGAEETQYF. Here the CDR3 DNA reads TGTGCCAGCAGTGGGGCAGAAGAGACCCAGTACTTC.

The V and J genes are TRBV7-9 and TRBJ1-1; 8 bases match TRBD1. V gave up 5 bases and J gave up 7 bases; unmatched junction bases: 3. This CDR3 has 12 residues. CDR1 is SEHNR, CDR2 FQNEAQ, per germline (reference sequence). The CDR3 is CASSHDRGEAFF. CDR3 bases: TGTGCCAGCAGCCACGACAGGGGTGAAGCTTTCTTT.

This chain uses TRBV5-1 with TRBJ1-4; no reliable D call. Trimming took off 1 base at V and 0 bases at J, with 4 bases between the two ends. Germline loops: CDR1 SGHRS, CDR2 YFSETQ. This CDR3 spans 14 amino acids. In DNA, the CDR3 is TGCGCCAGCAGCTTGATATCAACTAATGAAAAACTGTTTTTT. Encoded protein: CASSLISTNEKLFF.

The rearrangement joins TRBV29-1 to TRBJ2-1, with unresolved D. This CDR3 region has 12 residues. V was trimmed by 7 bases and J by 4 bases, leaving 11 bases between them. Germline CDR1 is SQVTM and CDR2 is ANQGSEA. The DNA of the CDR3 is TGCAGCGCCGGCCCTAGATACAATGAGCAGTTCTTC. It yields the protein CSAGPRYNEQFF.

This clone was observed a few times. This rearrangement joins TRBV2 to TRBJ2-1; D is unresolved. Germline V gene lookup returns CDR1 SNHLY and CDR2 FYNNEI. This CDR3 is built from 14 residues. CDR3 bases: TGTGCTCTAAGCCAGGCTAGCTCCTACAATGAGCAGTTCTTC. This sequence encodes CALSQASSYNEQFF.

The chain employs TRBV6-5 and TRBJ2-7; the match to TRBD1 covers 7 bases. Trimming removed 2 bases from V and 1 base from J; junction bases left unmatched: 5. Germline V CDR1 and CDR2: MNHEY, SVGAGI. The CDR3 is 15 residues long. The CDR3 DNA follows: TGTGCCAGCAGTTACCCACGACAGGGTTCCTACGAGCAGTACTTC. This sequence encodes CASSYPRQGSYEQYF.

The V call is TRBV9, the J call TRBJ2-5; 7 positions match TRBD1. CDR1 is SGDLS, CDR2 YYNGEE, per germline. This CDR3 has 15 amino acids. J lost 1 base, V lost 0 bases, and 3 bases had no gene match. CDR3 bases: TGTGCCAGCAGCGTAGATCCAGGGGGCCAAGAGACCCAGTACTTC. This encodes CASSVDPGGQETQYF. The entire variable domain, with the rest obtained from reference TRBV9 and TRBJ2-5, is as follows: DSGVTQTPKHLITATGQRVTLRCSPRSGDLSVYWYQQSLDQGLQFLIQYYNGEERAKGNILERFSAQQFPDLHSELNLSSLELGDSALYFCASSVDPGGQETQYFGPGTRLLVL.

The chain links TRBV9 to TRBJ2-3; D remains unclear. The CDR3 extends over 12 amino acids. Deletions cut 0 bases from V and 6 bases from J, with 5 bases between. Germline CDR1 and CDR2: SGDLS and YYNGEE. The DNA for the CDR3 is TGTGCCAGCAGCGTAGTCGAGGATACGCAGTATTTT. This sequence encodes CASSVVEDTQYF.

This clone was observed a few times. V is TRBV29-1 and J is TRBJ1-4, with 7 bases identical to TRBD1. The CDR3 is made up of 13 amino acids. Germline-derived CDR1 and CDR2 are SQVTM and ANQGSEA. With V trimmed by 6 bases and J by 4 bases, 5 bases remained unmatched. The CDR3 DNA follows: TGCAGCGTGACTGACAGGGTTAATGAAAAACTGTTTTTT. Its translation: CSVTDRVNEKLFF.

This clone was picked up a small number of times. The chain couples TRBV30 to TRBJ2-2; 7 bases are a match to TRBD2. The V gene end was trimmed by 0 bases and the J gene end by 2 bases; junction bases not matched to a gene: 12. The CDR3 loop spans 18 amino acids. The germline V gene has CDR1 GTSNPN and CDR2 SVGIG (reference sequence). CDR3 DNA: TGTGCCTGGAGTGTAATCCTAGCGGCAATACCCAACACCGGGGAGCTGTTTTTT. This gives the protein CAWSVILAAIPNTGELFF.

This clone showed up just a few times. CDR3 in amino acids: CSLTLGDTQYF. CDR3 DNA: TGCAGCCTGACGTTGGGAGATACGCAGTATTTT. V is TRBV29-1 and J is TRBJ2-3; D gene ambiguous. The length of the CDR3 is 11 residues. V lost 8 bases to trimming and J lost 5 bases, with 11 bases between them. Germline V lookup: CDR1 SQVTM, CDR2 ANQGSEA.

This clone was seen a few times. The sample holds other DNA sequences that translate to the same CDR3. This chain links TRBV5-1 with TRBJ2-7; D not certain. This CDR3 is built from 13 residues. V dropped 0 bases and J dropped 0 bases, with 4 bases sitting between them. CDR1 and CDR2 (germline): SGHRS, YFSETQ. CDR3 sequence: CASSLGSSYEQYF. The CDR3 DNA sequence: TGCGCCAGCAGCTTGGGCAGCTCCTACGAGCAGTACTTC.